The source of this T cell receptor beta chain is a study of cytomegalovirus exposure and HLA in healthy donors. Study results and limitations: Overall, some 160 TCR beta chains were annotated as cytomegalovirus-associated. The authors confirmed in vitro that a few CMV-associated chains were specific for CMV antigens. Later analysis identified several of the most significant clusters that appeared linked to common viral pathogens. Sequence variants that were highly shared formed a cluster that was likely a sequencing artifact.

The PCR made use of 60 Vbeta and 13 Jbeta primers. Produced via immunoSEQ multiplex PCR; TCRdb's table is partial and in-frame only. The sample shows about 62,000 clones, approximately 75% of them seen only once. The CDR3 has 14 residues. Germline V gives CDR1 MDHEN, CDR2 SYDVKM. J was trimmed by 6 bases and V by 6 bases; bases with no gene match: 8. With respect to this clone: Its antigen is still unknown.

The chain carries TRBV28 and TRBJ1-5; 7 bases fit TRBD1. The receptor's source is a man aged 55 to 70 in good health and CMV-seropositive. Sequencing input: PBMCs. The CDR3 region is CASSLRQGGQPQHF. In nucleotides, the CDR3 is TGTGCCAGCAGCCTTAGACAGGGAGGTCAGCCCCAGCATTTT.